This TCR beta chain appears in the sequencing data of a study of control samples from healthy donors and cancer patients. Generated by immunoSEQ multiplex PCR, the TCRdb table keeps only in-frame clones and is missing some. The sample records around 130,000 clones, around 92% being singletons. The length of the CDR3 is 14 residues. V lost 5 bases and J lost 3, with 14 bases in between. Germline V gene lookup returns CDR1 GTSNPN and CDR2 SVGIG (reference sequence). The chain links TRBV30 to TRBJ1-5, with D hard to call. What was sequenced was blood. The source of this sequence is a man over 45 in good health. The CDR3 region has the DNA TGTGCCTGGGGCCCAGCCCGGGCCAATCAGCCCCAGCATTTT. Protein: CAWGPARANQPQHF.